A single sample is the source of the 30 T cell receptor beta chains below, sequenced in a study of blood T cells in healthy people across ages. The authors ran a second PCR of about 6 to 12 cycles using a sample-barcoded 5' primer and a J-beta primer mix. TCRdb re-analysed the 5' RACE reads in MiXCR, keeping a single row per CDR3 protein. The sample has 650,000 to 1,000,000 distinct CDR3 sequences; around 34% are singletons. Sequenced: blood. The source of these receptors is a man between 18 and 29 years old in good health.

This chain links TRBV6-1 with TRBJ1-5, with D unresolved. This CDR3 region has 15 residues. Trimming pared 3 bases from V and 2 bases from J, leaving 11 bases between. Germline V gene sequence: CDR1 MNHNS, CDR2 SASEGT. CDR3 amino acids: CASSERKGGNQPQHF. As DNA, the CDR3 is TGTGCCAGCAGTGAGCGAAAGGGCGGCAATCAGCCCCAGCATTTT.

The chain has TRBV29-1 and TRBJ1-4; D not certain. V was clipped by 4 bases and J by 2 bases, with 5 bases between them. CDR3 length: 12 residues. Germline loops: CDR1 SQVTM, CDR2 ANQGSEA. The CDR3 sequence is CSVVSTNEKLFF. The CDR3 nucleotides read TGCAGCGTTGTTAGTACTAATGAAAAACTGTTTTTT.

This clonotype was found many times. The genes are TRBV6-1 and TRBJ1-2, with D perhaps matching TRBD1 (6 bases). Germline values: CDR1 MNHNS, CDR2 SASEGT. The V and J ends lost 4 bases and 6 bases respectively, with 9 bases between them. The CDR3 is made up of 12 amino acids. The DNA of the CDR3 is TGTGCCAGCAGTGTCGACAGGCATGGCTACACCTTC. Translation: CASSVDRHGYTF.

A remark on this clonotype: A read error may account for a junction end that differs from germline. J is TRBJ1-5 and V is TRBV7-8; D not certain. This CDR3 contains 12 residues. Germline values: CDR1 SGHVS, CDR2 FQNEAQ. The CDR3 here is CAGSLVRQPQHF. CDR3 DNA: TGTGCCGGCAGCTTAGTGCGTCAGCCCCAGCATTTT.

There are a few counts of this clonotype. The chain couples TRBV5-6 to TRBJ2-7; no clear D gene. The CDR3 consists of 13 residues. Germline CDR1 SGHDT, CDR2 YYEEEE. The V end was cut by 1 base, the J end by 3 bases, with 8 bases between. The CDR3 nucleotides read TGTGCCAGCAGCTTGACAGCGATCTACGAGCAGTACTTC. Its protein product is CASSLTAIYEQYF. The full variable domain, rest sourced from reference TRBV5-6 and TRBJ2-7, is DAGVTQSPTHLIKTRGQQVTLRCSPKSGHDTVSWYQQALGQGPQFIFQYYEEEERQRGNFPDRFSGHQFPNYSSELNVNALLLGDSALYLCASSLTAIYEQYFGPGTRLTVT.

About this clonotype: At one end the junction does not follow the germline gene, possibly because of a read error. This rearrangement joins TRBV2 to TRBJ2-7; D is undetermined. The CDR3 has 12 residues. Per the germline V gene, CDR1 is SNHLY and CDR2 is FYNNEI. CDR3: CASSEDLYEQYF. CDR3 DNA: TGTGCCAGCAGCGAAGACTTATATGAGCAGTACTTC.

The J gene is TRBJ1-2, the V gene TRBV7-2, with D possibly matching TRBD1 (5 bases). This CDR3 spans 11 amino acids. Germline CDR1 and CDR2: SGHTA and FQGNSA. Deletions cut 6 bases from V and 7 bases from J, with 9 bases between. CDR3 protein: CASRSTVGYTF. DNA for the CDR3: TGTGCCAGCAGATCGACAGTTGGCTACACCTTC.

Points on this clonotype: This may be a read error: a much more frequent sequence differs by one nucleotide. This sequence joins TRBV19 and TRBJ2-5; D gene ambiguous. V was cut by 3 bases and J by 12 bases, with 17 bases left in between. CDR1 and CDR2 (germline): LNHDA, SQIVND (reference sequence). The CDR3 length is 13 residues. CDR3 coding DNA: TGTGCCAGTAGTATTTCCACAGTCGGTCAAGAGTACTTC. Translated, it gives CASSISTVGQEYF.

This chain links TRBV4-1 with TRBJ2-7; a weak D match, TRBD2 (6 bases). Germline CDR1 is MGHRA and CDR2 is YSYEKL. This CDR3 has 16 residues. Trimming pared 5 bases from V and 7 bases from J, leaving 24 bases between. The CDR3 bases are TGCGCCAGCAGCAGAACAACCAGGGAGGCCTACAATGAGCAGTACTTC. Its protein is CASSRTTREAYNEQYF.

This clonotype was counted a few times. V is TRBV12-3 or TRBV12-4 and J is TRBJ2-1, with 13 bases lining up with TRBD2. This CDR3 contains 18 residues. The V segment lost 1 base and the J segment 4 bases; nucleotides outside the gene matches: 7. CDR3 in amino acids: CASSLVDLGLAGYNEQFF. The CDR3 DNA follows: TGTGCCAGCAGTTTAGTGGATTTGGGACTAGCGGGGTACAATGAGCAGTTCTTC.

This clonotype was detected only once. Mismatch with germline at one junction end may stem from a read error. The CDR3 reads CSAGGAELNAEAFF. The DNA for the CDR3 is TGCAGTGCCGGGGGGGCAGAGCTGAACGCTGAAGCTTTCTTT. The chain joins TRBV20-1 to TRBJ1-1; tentative D call: TRBD1 (6 bases). The germline gives CDR1 DFQATT, CDR2 SNEGSKA (reference sequence). CDR3 size: 14 residues.

This chain links TRBV4-3 with TRBJ2-3; D is perhaps TRBD1 or TRBD2 (7 bases each). Trimming took off 0 bases at V and 0 bases at J, with 22 bases between the two ends. The CDR3 covers 20 residues. Germline CDR1 is LGHNA and CDR2 is YSLEER. The CDR3 reads CASSQDPPSRGGTSTDTQYF. The CDR3, as DNA: TGCGCCAGCAGCCAAGACCCTCCTAGCAGGGGGGGCACTAGCACAGATACGCAGTATTTT.

The chain employs TRBV5-1 and TRBJ1-1; D is undetermined. Germline CDR1 is SGHRS and CDR2 is YFSETQ. The ends were cut back, 4 bases at V and 0 bases at J, with 13 bases in the middle. CDR3 length equals 15 residues. The CDR3 nucleotides are TGCGCCAGCAGCCCCCGGGAGGATATGAACACTGAAGCTTTCTTT. Residues: CASSPREDMNTEAFF. Full variable domain (missing parts from reference TRBV5-1 and TRBJ1-1): KAGVTQTPRYLIKTRGQQVTLSCSPISGHRSVSWYQQTPGQGLQFLFEYFSETQRNKGNFPGRFSGRQFSNSRSEMNVSTLELGDSALYLCASSPREDMNTEAFFGQGTRLTVV.

The table lists this clonotype with a few counts. The chain uses TRBV2 and TRBJ2-5; D not certain. V lost 6 bases and J 2 bases, leaving 10 bases between the germline ends. The CDR3 has 13 residues. Per the germline V gene, CDR1 is SNHLY and CDR2 is FYNNEI. The CDR3 here is CASRLFQQETQYF. The CDR3 coding sequence is TGTGCCAGCAGGTTGTTTCAACAAGAGACCCAGTACTTC.

Notes on this clonotype: A much bigger clone sits one base away, suggesting this may be a read error. V and J are TRBV6-2 or TRBV6-3 and TRBJ2-3; possibly TRBD2 for D (5 bases). V lost 2 bases, J lost 4 bases, and 22 bases lay in between. Germline V lookup: CDR1 MNHEY, CDR2 SVGEGT. The CDR3 is 18 residues long. CDR3: CASSYRLVGESVADTQYF. CDR3 DNA: TGTGCCAGCAGTTACAGGCTAGTGGGAGAAAGTGTCGCAGATACGCAGTATTTT.

This clonotype was seen many times. The chain couples TRBV4-2 to TRBJ2-1; 13 positions match TRBD2. The V gene end was trimmed by 0 bases and the J gene end by 7 bases; junction bases not matched to a gene: 3. CDR3 length: 16 residues. Per germline, CDR1 LGHNA and CDR2 YNFKEQ. The CDR3 region has the DNA TGTGCCAGCAGCCAAGAAAGGACTAGCGGGGGTAATGAGCAGTTCTTC. Protein product: CASSQERTSGGNEQFF.

The V call is TRBV5-1, the J call TRBJ1-1; 7 bases line up with TRBD1. This CDR3 is built from 15 residues. V shed 4 bases and J 4 bases; nucleotides not matched to a gene: 10. Germline V gene sequence: CDR1 SGHRS, CDR2 YFSETQ. The CDR3 sequence is CASSPSYRGPTEAFF. CDR3 DNA sequence: TGCGCCAGCAGCCCTAGCTACAGGGGACCCACTGAAGCTTTCTTT.

V is TRBV7-9 and J is TRBJ2-7; D gene ambiguous. Trimming left V 4 bases short and J 0 bases short, with 13 bases between. Germline values: CDR1 SEHNR, CDR2 FQNEAQ (reference sequence). CDR3 length: 15 amino acids. As DNA, the CDR3 is TGTGCCAGCAGCTCTGCCGGGCCTAACTCCTACGAGCAGTACTTC. Its translation: CASSSAGPNSYEQYF.

The rearrangement links TRBV9 to TRBJ1-2; a weak D match, TRBD1 (5 bases). There are 16 residues in the CDR3. V lost 1 base and J lost 2, with 15 bases in between. Germline CDR1 and CDR2: SGDLS and YYNGEE. CDR3 bases: TGTGCCAGCAGCGTATTGGCCGGGGGAGGCAACTATGGCTACACCTTC. It is translated as CASSVLAGGGNYGYTF.

The V and J genes are TRBV27 and TRBJ1-2, with 7 bases matching TRBD1. The germline V gene encodes CDR1 MNHEY and CDR2 SMNVEV (reference sequence). V trimming: 6 bases; J trimming: 3 bases; junction bases outside the gene matches: 10. The CDR3 contains 15 residues. The CDR3 DNA reads as TGTGCCAGCAGCCCCAATTACAGGGGCGACTATGGCTACACCTTC. As protein: CASSPNYRGDYGYTF.

This clonotype has just a few counts. This chain connects TRBV7-9 to TRBJ1-2; D uncertain. The CDR3 runs to 12 residues. With 5 bases removed from V and 6 bases from J, the gap between germline ends came to 10 bases. The germline V gene encodes CDR1 SEHNR and CDR2 FQNEAQ (reference sequence). CDR3 in DNA: TGTGCCAGCAGCCTCAAGGTGGATGGCTACACCTTC. The encoded protein is CASSLKVDGYTF.

This chain links TRBV5-1 with TRBJ2-2; tentatively, D is TRBD2 (6 bases). With 0 bases removed from V and 6 bases from J, the gap between germline ends came to 18 bases. CDR3 length: 17 amino acids. Looked up from germline, CDR1 is SGHRS and CDR2 is YFSETQ. CDR3 amino acids: CASSLAGRRTNAGELFF. DNA for the CDR3: TGCGCCAGCAGCTTGGCCGGGAGAAGGACCAACGCCGGGGAGCTGTTTTTT.

This clonotype was detected a few times. The chain has TRBV6-2 or TRBV6-3 and TRBJ2-7; D may match TRBD1 or TRBD2 (5 bases each). CDR1 and CDR2 (germline): MNHEY, SVGEGT. CDR3 length: 15 residues. V gave up 2 bases and J gave up 3 bases, with 14 bases separating them. The CDR3: CASSYGGQVSYEQYF. The CDR3, as DNA: TGTGCCAGCAGTTACGGAGGACAAGTCAGCTACGAGCAGTACTTC.

About this clonotype itself: A clone one base away is much larger, so this may be a read error. This chain joins TRBV6-2 or TRBV6-3 and TRBJ2-1, with 8 bases that match TRBD1. This CDR3 region has 14 residues. Germline assignment: CDR1 MNHEY and CDR2 SVGEGT. The CDR3 loop is CAGSPGQGGNEQFF. The CDR3 bases are TGTGCCGGCAGTCCAGGACAGGGTGGCAATGAGCAGTTCTTC.

V usage is TRBV29-1 and J usage is TRBJ1-1; no clear D gene. V lost 7 bases, J lost 1 base, and 7 bases lay in between. Germline V gene lookup returns CDR1 SQVTM and CDR2 ANQGSEA. The CDR3 extends over 11 amino acids. CDR3 sequence reads: CSAKENTEAFF. CDR3 nucleotide sequence: TGCAGCGCTAAGGAGAACACTGAAGCTTTCTTT.

The gene calls are TRBV5-5 and TRBJ1-1; no clear D. Trimming removed 0 bases from V and 3 bases from J, with 9 bases in between. The CDR3 is 14 residues long. Germline V lookup: CDR1 SGHKS, CDR2 YYEKEE (reference sequence). The CDR3 sequence: CASSLESADTEAFF. The CDR3 nucleotides are TGTGCCAGCAGCTTGGAATCCGCGGACACTGAAGCTTTCTTT.

The genes are TRBV27 and TRBJ1-1, with TRBD1 as a possible D gene (6 bases). This CDR3 spans 13 amino acids. V was trimmed by 5 bases and J by 10 bases, leaving 17 bases between them. Germline V gene data show CDR1 as MNHEY and CDR2 as SMNVEV (reference sequence). CDR3 sequence (DNA): TGTGCCAGCAGTCCTTCGGGGGCAGTAGGAGCTTTCTTT. Protein product: CASSPSGAVGAFF.

This clonotype was counted between two and nine times. V usage is TRBV24-1 and J usage is TRBJ2-2, with D unresolved. Germline assignment: CDR1 KGHDR and CDR2 SFDVKD. With 1 base removed from V and 4 bases from J, the gap between germline ends came to 12 bases. The CDR3 has 16 residues. CDR3 in amino acids: CATSDLSRSGTGELFF. CDR3 nucleotide sequence: TGTGCCACCAGTGATTTATCCAGAAGTGGCACCGGGGAGCTGTTTTTT.

Note on this clonotype: The junction shows a germline mismatch at one end, possibly a read error. The rearrangement links TRBV5-1 to TRBJ1-2; D is unresolved. Germline loops: CDR1 SGHRS, CDR2 YFSETQ. CDR3 length equals 17 residues. The CDR3 DNA sequence: TGCGCCAGCAGCCTCTCCGTCCCACAACCAACCTGGAATGGCCACACCTTC. Translation: CASSLSVPQPTWNGHTF.

In its sample, this clonotype was seen a few times. The rearrangement uses TRBV5-5 and TRBJ2-2, with TRBD1 as a possible D gene (5 bases). V was trimmed by 4 bases and J by 5 bases, leaving 12 bases between them. The CDR3 is made up of 14 amino acids. CDR1 and CDR2 (germline): SGHKS, YYEKEE (reference sequence). This CDR3 is CASSPRTFTGELFF. CDR3 nucleotides: TGTGCCAGCAGCCCTCGGACATTTACCGGGGAGCTGTTTTTT.